The clone carrying this TCR beta chain has ten or more counts. Its specificity is unknown. TCRdb independently ran MiXCR on the reads; one entry per CDR3 protein. The sample has around 130,000 distinct CDR3 sequences, 7.5% to 9% seen once. These data come from a study of T cell repertoires in cytomegalovirus infection. This CDR3 region has 12 residues. Trimming took off 4 bases at V and 8 bases at J, with 6 bases between the two ends. The germline CDR1 and CDR2 sequences are SGHTA and FQGNSA. Points from the study as a whole: It was HLA-C-restricted CMV-specific TCR beta clonotypes that dominated the response ex vivo.

The rearrangement joins TRBV7-2 to TRBJ1-6; D is undetermined. The sequence was collected from a human donor in good health (CMV status not recorded). Some clones in this sample may be carry-over from other donors' samples. Input material: PBMCs. In DNA, the CDR3 is TGTGCCAGCAGCTGGCCCTATTCACCCCTCCACTTT. Amino acids: CASSWPYSPLHF.